This TCR beta chain was sequenced during a study of blood T cells in healthy people across ages. Study in general: With template switching, about one barcoded beta molecule was captured per two T cells. Study-level points and caveats: More naive CD4+ cells and higher diversity were found in long-lived than in aged donors. Correlation between TCR beta diversity and naive T cell percentage was strong. Estimates based on one million T cells were treated as lower bounds.

With a J-beta primer mix and a sample-barcoded 5' primer, a second PCR ran about 7 to 12 cycles. TCRdb called the 5' RACE reads again in MiXCR, with one record for every CDR3 protein. The sample lists 1.5 million to 1.9 million distinct CDR3 sequences; 35% to 45% were seen once. As to this clonotype: Its antigen is undetermined.

Germline V gene lookup returns CDR1 SEHNR and CDR2 FQNEAQ (reference sequence). The CDR3 is 15 residues long. V lost 2 bases, J lost 8 bases, and 4 bases stayed unmatched. This receptor was identified in a woman aged 18-29 years in good health. J is TRBJ1-6 and V is TRBV7-9, with 9 bases that match TRBD1. Material: blood. The CDR3: CASSLTDRGYSPLHF. The DNA for the CDR3 is TGTGCCAGCAGCTTAACGGACAGGGGTTATTCACCCCTCCACTTT.